One and the same sample provided the 6 T cell receptor beta chains below, sequenced in a study of T cells in Graves' hyperthyroidism and ophthalmopathy. The source material, RNA transcripts, was used to amplify TCR beta CDR3 regions. During a first-round RT-PCR of the TCR CDR3, the HTBI primer set was used. In TCRdb, the multiplex PCR reads were re-called with MiXCR into one record per CDR3 protein. The sample includes 350,000 to 500,000 distinct CDR3 sequences, about an eighth seen only once; the top ten take 4% to 6.5%. The source material was blood. These receptors were taken from a woman between 18 and 30 years old with Graves' hyperthyroidism.

Points on this clonotype: A much larger clonotype is one base distant, so this may be a read error. This rearrangement joins TRBV12-3 or TRBV12-4 to TRBJ2-1; 11 bases line up with TRBD2. The CDR3 runs 15 residues. V trimming: 6 bases; J trimming: 6 bases; junction bases outside the gene matches: 7. The CDR3 sequence: CASRKTSGTFNEQFF. The CDR3 DNA sequence: TGTGCCAGCAGGAAGACTAGCGGGACCTTCAATGAGCAGTTCTTC.

The CDR3 loop reads CASSRGTSSGNTIYF. The DNA of the CDR3 is TGTGCCAGCAGCCGAGGGACCTCCTCTGGAAACACCATATATTTT. This rearrangement joins TRBV6-1 to TRBJ1-3; D might be TRBD1 (5 bases). Trimming pared 6 bases from V and 0 bases from J, leaving 12 bases between. Looked up from germline, CDR1 is MNHNS and CDR2 is SASEGT. The CDR3 has 15 residues.

This clonotype has ten or more counts. V is TRBV28 and J is TRBJ1-1; D is ambiguous. The CDR3 runs to 14 residues. Looked up from germline, CDR1 is MDHEN and CDR2 is SYDVKM. Trimming took 5 bases from V and 6 from J, leaving 16 bases between them. The CDR3 loop is CASSPPSEYAEAFF. In nucleotides, the CDR3 is TGTGCCAGCAGTCCGCCTAGCGAGTACGCTGAAGCTTTCTTT.

The chain employs TRBV20-1 and TRBJ1-1; 9 bases agree with TRBD1. CDR3 size: 14 residues. V was pared by 4 bases and J by 2 bases, with 5 bases of the junction left unmatched. Germline V gene lookup returns CDR1 DFQATT and CDR2 SNEGSKA (reference sequence). CDR3 DNA: TGCAGTGCTATTGGGGACAGGGTCAACACTGAAGCTTTCTTT. This translates into CSAIGDRVNTEAFF.

In the case of this clonotype: A much more abundant neighbour one base away suggests this may be a read error. This CDR3 is missing its conserved last phenylalanine or tryptophan, likely due to a read error. V gene TRBV20-1 combines with J gene TRBJ2-5; 8 nucleotides match TRBD2. The CDR3 length is 13 residues. Per germline, CDR1 DFQATT and CDR2 SNEGSKA (reference sequence). J was trimmed by 5 bases and V by 4 bases; bases with no gene match: 6. CDR3 sequence: CSAIGLARETQYS. As DNA, the CDR3 is TGCAGTGCTATAGGACTAGCACGGGAGACCCAGTACTCC.

The chain combines TRBV10-2 with TRBJ2-5, with TRBD1 as a possible D gene (5 bases). V was cut by 4 bases and J by 4 bases, with 13 bases left in between. The CDR3 consists of 14 residues. CDR1 is WSHSY and CDR2 is SAAADI in the germline V gene. In DNA, the CDR3 is TGCGCCAGCAGTGCAGGGATGCTCGGAGAGACCCAGTACTTC. As protein: CASSAGMLGETQYF.